This T cell receptor (beta chain) stems from a study of blood T cells in healthy people across ages. Across the whole study: Per every two T cells, about one barcoded beta molecule was captured by template switching.

Concerning this clonotype itself: Its antigen is as yet unknown.

A second about 6 to 12 cycle PCR used barcoded and J-beta primers. TCRdb reanalysed the 5' RACE reads using MiXCR and keeps one entry per CDR3 protein. Among 920,000 or so distinct CDR3 sequences, more than 40% were seen once, and the ten largest hold approximately 17%. V was pared by 3 bases and J by 8 bases, with 4 bases of the junction left unmatched. This CDR3 is built from 12 residues. CDR1 and CDR2 (germline): DFQATT, SNEGSKA (reference sequence). Overall study results and limits: Estimates of total diversity, which came from one million sequenced T cells, were considered to be underestimates. Unsorted PBMCs prevented conclusive naive versus antigen-experienced comparison. A roughly linear age-dependent decrease characterized TCR beta diversity per million T cells.

Material: blood. This chain uses TRBV20-1 with TRBJ2-3, with TRBD2 identical over 8 bases. The sequence was collected from a woman aged 60-75 years in good health. CDR3 nucleotide sequence: TGCAGTGCTAGGATAGCGGGGATTACGCAGTATTTT. Amino acids: CSARIAGITQYF.